One T cell receptor beta chain is described in this entry. The data derive from a study of shared clonotypes between healthy human individuals. Deep-level assay runs were performed. Clones were read by immunoSEQ multiplex PCR, and TCRdb kept only the in-frame ones, dropping some. Here the sample spans about 770,000 clones, about two thirds being singletons. The CDR3 is 16 amino acids. Germline CDR1 reads SGHVS; CDR2 reads FNYEAQ. The V segment lost 4 bases and the J segment 2 bases; nucleotides outside the gene matches: 8. The sequence came from a woman aged 25 to 39 in good health. This chain joins TRBV7-6 and TRBJ2-1; the match to TRBD2 covers 7 bases. Sequenced input: memory CD4+ T cells sorted from blood. This sample's subset: CD45RA-negative fraction. CDR3 loop: CASSSSLAVAYNEQFF. Written as DNA, the CDR3 is TGTGCCAGCAGCTCCTCGCTAGCGGTGGCCTACAATGAGCAGTTCTTC.